These T cell receptor beta chains were read from a single sample in a study of control samples from healthy donors and cancer patients. Data came from immunoSEQ multiplex PCR; TCRdb stores just in-frame clones and leaves some out. The sample shows 150,000 to 200,000 clones, approximately 90% of them seen only once. The sample taken for sequencing was blood. The source of these receptors is a man under 40 in good health. CDR3s include the opening cysteine and the closing phenylalanine or tryptophan. A D gene is named only where the DNA matches it firmly. Not every row has a clone size; where given, it reads once, few, many or a size class.

clone size: NA; V gene: TRBV6-4; J gene: TRBJ2-5; D gene: NA; CDR3 protein: CASSIDRFKTQYF; CDR3 DNA: TGTGCCAGCAGTATCGACAGGTTCAAGACCCAGTACTTC
clone size: NA; V gene: TRBV4-3; J gene: TRBJ2-1; D gene: TRBD1; CDR3 protein: CASSQDTGGVGQFF; CDR3 DNA: TGCGCCAGCAGCCAAGATACAGGGGGCGTAGGGCAGTTCTTC
clone size: NA; V gene: TRBV7-9; J gene: TRBJ1-5; D gene: TRBD1; CDR3 protein: CASSPGGTGDQPQHF; CDR3 DNA: TGTGCCAGCAGCCCCGGCGGGACAGGGGATCAGCCCCAGCATTTT
clone size: NA; V gene: TRBV2; J gene: TRBJ2-1; D gene: NA; CDR3 protein: CASRDLGEQFF; CDR3 DNA: TGTGCCAGCAGGGATTTGGGTGAGCAGTTCTTC
clone size: NA; V gene: TRBV28; J gene: TRBJ1-5; D gene: NA; CDR3 protein: CANGPNLSNQPQHF; CDR3 DNA: TGTGCCAACGGGCCCAATCTTAGCAATCAGCCCCAGCATTTT
clone size: NA; V gene: TRBV4-3; J gene: TRBJ1-4; D gene: NA; CDR3 protein: CASSQGARGSSTNEKLFF; CDR3 DNA: TGCGCCAGCAGCCAAGGAGCAAGGGGGTCGTCAACTAATGAAAAACTGTTTTTT
clone size: NA; V gene: TRBV2; J gene: TRBJ1-5; D gene: TRBD1; CDR3 protein: CASSWGQGDSQPQHF; CDR3 DNA: TGTGCCAGCAGTTGGGGACAGGGGGATTCTCAGCCCCAGCATTTT
clone size: NA; V gene: TRBV6-5; J gene: TRBJ2-7; D gene: TRBD2; CDR3 protein: CASSPPGLAGDEQYF; CDR3 DNA: TGTGCCAGCAGCCCGCCAGGACTAGCGGGAGACGAGCAGTACTTC
clone size: once; V gene: TRBV6-1; J gene: TRBJ2-7; D gene: NA; CDR3 protein: CASSESSGGALTYEQYF; CDR3 DNA: TGTGCCAGCAGTGAATCCTCAGGGGGGGCCCTCACCTACGAGCAGTACTTC
clone size: NA; V gene: TRBV28; J gene: TRBJ1-5; D gene: NA; CDR3 protein: CATSRGNQPQHF; CDR3 DNA: TGTGCCACTTCGAGGGGCAATCAGCCCCAGCATTTT
clone size: NA; V gene: TRBV7-9; J gene: TRBJ2-1; D gene: TRBD1; CDR3 protein: CASSPWTGGDEQFF; CDR3 DNA: TGTGCCAGCAGCCCCTGGACAGGGGGAGATGAGCAGTTCTTC
clone size: NA; V gene: TRBV6-5; J gene: TRBJ1-1; D gene: NA; CDR3 protein: CASTRGTEAFF; CDR3 DNA: TGTGCCAGCACTAGGGGCACTGAAGCTTTCTTT
clone size: NA; V gene: TRBV15; J gene: TRBJ1-2; D gene: TRBD1; CDR3 protein: CATSRKTGTDYGYTF; CDR3 DNA: TGTGCCACCAGCAGAAAAACCGGGACAGACTATGGCTACACCTTC
clone size: NA; V gene: TRBV27; J gene: TRBJ1-5; D gene: NA; CDR3 protein: CASSHRANQPQHF; CDR3 DNA: TGTGCCAGCAGCCACAGGGCTAATCAGCCCCAGCATTTT
clone size: few; V gene: TRBV12-3/TRBV12-4; J gene: TRBJ1-5; D gene: NA; CDR3 protein: CASSLHPIKPQHF; CDR3 DNA: TGTGCCAGCAGTTTACACCCTATCAAGCCCCAGCATTTT
clone size: NA; V gene: TRBV7-2; J gene: TRBJ2-7; D gene: NA; CDR3 protein: CASSFTGYEQYF; CDR3 DNA: TGTGCCAGCAGCTTCACAGGCTACGAGCAGTACTTC
clone size: NA; V gene: TRBV30; J gene: TRBJ2-1; D gene: NA; CDR3 protein: CAWIRDFSYNEQFF; CDR3 DNA: TGTGCCTGGATCCGGGACTTCTCCTACAATGAGCAGTTCTTC
clone size: NA; V gene: TRBV29-1; J gene: TRBJ2-1; D gene: TRBD2; CDR3 protein: CSVDRLAGGNEQFF; CDR3 DNA: TGCAGCGTTGACCGACTAGCGGGGGGGAATGAGCAGTTCTTC
clone size: NA; V gene: TRBV27; J gene: TRBJ1-5; D gene: NA; CDR3 protein: CASSLGLSNQPQHF; CDR3 DNA: TGTGCCAGCAGTTTAGGACTTAGCAATCAGCCCCAGCATTTT
clone size: NA; V gene: TRBV7-9; J gene: TRBJ1-1; D gene: NA; CDR3 protein: CASSAKNTEAFF; CDR3 DNA: TGTGCCAGCAGCGCCAAGAACACTGAAGCTTTCTTT
clone size: NA; V gene: TRBV19; J gene: TRBJ2-1; D gene: NA; CDR3 protein: CASSLGTYNEQFF; CDR3 DNA: TGTGCCAGTAGTCTAGGGACCTACAATGAGCAGTTCTTC
clone size: few; V gene: TRBV29-1; J gene: TRBJ1-1; D gene: NA; CDR3 protein: CSVGQAPGTEAFF; CDR3 DNA: TGCAGCGTTGGACAGGCCCCAGGGACTGAAGCTTTCTTT
clone size: NA; V gene: TRBV6-2/TRBV6-3; J gene: TRBJ1-5; D gene: NA; CDR3 protein: CASSYPWMRNQPQHF; CDR3 DNA: TGTGCCAGCAGTTACCCTTGGATGCGAAATCAGCCCCAGCATTTT
clone size: NA; V gene: TRBV6-1; J gene: TRBJ2-2; D gene: NA; CDR3 protein: CASSERIGELFF; CDR3 DNA: TGTGCCAGCAGTGAGAGGATCGGGGAGCTGTTTTTT